This T cell receptor (beta chain) is drawn from a study of shared T cell receptors in the human thymus. Clones were read by immunoSEQ multiplex PCR, and TCRdb kept only the in-frame ones, dropping some. The table includes hundreds of thousands of clones, 70% to 90% detected once. These records were also assigned to another study, of human thymus T cells. That source notes: Thymus tissue for the work was resected from patients undergoing corrective heart surgery.

This TCR was recovered from a girl under two years old with a congenital heart defect. The sample was thymocytes.

CDR3 bases: TGCGCCAGCGTTTCCGGGACAGAAAACATTCAGTACTTC. As protein: CASVSGTENIQYF. The genes are TRBV10-1 and TRBJ2-4; 7 bases map to TRBD1. Trimming took 8 bases from V and 5 from J; bases not matched to a gene: 6. The CDR3 contains 13 residues. Germline V gives CDR1 WNHNN, CDR2 SYGVQD (reference sequence).